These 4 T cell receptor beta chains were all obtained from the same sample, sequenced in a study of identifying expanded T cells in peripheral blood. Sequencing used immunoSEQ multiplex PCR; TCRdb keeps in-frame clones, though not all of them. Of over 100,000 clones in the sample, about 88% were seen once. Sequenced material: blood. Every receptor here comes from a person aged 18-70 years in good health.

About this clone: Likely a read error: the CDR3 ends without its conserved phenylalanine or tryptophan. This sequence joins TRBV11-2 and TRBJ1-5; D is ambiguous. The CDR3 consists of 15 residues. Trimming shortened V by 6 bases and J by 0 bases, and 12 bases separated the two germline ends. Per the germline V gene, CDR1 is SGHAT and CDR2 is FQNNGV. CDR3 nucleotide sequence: TGTGCCAGCAGATTTATAGCAGATAGCAATCAGCCCCAGCATCTT. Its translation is CASRFIADSNQPQHL.

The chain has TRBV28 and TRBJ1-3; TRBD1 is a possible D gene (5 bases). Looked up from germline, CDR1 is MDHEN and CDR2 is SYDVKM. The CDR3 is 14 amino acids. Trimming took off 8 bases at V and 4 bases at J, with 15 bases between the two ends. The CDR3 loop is CASSSWGEGNTIYF. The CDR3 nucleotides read TGTGCCAGCTCTTCCTGGGGGGAAGGAAACACCATATATTTT.

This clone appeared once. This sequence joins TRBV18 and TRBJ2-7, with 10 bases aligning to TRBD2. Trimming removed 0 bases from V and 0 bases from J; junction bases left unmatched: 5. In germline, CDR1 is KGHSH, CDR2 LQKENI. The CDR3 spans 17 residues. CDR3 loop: CASSPPGVAGGSYEQYF. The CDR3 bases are TGTGCCAGCTCACCACCCGGGGTAGCGGGAGGCTCCTACGAGCAGTACTTC.

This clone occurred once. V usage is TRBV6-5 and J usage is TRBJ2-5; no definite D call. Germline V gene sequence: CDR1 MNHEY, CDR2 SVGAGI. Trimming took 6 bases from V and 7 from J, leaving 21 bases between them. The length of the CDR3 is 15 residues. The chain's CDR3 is CASRENLISLGTQYF. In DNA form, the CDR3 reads TGTGCCAGCAGGGAAAACCTTATTTCTCTGGGGACCCAGTACTTC.